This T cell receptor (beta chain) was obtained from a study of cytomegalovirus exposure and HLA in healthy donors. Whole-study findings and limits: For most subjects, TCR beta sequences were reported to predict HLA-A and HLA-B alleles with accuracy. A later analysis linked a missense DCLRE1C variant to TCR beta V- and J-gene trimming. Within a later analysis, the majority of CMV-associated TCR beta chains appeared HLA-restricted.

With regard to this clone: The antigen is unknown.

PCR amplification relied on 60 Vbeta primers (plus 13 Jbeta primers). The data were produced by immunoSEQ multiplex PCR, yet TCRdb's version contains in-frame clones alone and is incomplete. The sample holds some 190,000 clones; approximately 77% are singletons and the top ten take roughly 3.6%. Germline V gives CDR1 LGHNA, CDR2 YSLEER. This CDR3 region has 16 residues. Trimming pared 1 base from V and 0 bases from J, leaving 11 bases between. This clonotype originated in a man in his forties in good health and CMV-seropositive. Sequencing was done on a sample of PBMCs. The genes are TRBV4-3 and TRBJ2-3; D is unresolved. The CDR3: CASSQGALSSTDTQYF. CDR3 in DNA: TGCGCCAGCAGCCAAGGGGCTCTGTCTAGCACAGATACGCAGTATTTT.